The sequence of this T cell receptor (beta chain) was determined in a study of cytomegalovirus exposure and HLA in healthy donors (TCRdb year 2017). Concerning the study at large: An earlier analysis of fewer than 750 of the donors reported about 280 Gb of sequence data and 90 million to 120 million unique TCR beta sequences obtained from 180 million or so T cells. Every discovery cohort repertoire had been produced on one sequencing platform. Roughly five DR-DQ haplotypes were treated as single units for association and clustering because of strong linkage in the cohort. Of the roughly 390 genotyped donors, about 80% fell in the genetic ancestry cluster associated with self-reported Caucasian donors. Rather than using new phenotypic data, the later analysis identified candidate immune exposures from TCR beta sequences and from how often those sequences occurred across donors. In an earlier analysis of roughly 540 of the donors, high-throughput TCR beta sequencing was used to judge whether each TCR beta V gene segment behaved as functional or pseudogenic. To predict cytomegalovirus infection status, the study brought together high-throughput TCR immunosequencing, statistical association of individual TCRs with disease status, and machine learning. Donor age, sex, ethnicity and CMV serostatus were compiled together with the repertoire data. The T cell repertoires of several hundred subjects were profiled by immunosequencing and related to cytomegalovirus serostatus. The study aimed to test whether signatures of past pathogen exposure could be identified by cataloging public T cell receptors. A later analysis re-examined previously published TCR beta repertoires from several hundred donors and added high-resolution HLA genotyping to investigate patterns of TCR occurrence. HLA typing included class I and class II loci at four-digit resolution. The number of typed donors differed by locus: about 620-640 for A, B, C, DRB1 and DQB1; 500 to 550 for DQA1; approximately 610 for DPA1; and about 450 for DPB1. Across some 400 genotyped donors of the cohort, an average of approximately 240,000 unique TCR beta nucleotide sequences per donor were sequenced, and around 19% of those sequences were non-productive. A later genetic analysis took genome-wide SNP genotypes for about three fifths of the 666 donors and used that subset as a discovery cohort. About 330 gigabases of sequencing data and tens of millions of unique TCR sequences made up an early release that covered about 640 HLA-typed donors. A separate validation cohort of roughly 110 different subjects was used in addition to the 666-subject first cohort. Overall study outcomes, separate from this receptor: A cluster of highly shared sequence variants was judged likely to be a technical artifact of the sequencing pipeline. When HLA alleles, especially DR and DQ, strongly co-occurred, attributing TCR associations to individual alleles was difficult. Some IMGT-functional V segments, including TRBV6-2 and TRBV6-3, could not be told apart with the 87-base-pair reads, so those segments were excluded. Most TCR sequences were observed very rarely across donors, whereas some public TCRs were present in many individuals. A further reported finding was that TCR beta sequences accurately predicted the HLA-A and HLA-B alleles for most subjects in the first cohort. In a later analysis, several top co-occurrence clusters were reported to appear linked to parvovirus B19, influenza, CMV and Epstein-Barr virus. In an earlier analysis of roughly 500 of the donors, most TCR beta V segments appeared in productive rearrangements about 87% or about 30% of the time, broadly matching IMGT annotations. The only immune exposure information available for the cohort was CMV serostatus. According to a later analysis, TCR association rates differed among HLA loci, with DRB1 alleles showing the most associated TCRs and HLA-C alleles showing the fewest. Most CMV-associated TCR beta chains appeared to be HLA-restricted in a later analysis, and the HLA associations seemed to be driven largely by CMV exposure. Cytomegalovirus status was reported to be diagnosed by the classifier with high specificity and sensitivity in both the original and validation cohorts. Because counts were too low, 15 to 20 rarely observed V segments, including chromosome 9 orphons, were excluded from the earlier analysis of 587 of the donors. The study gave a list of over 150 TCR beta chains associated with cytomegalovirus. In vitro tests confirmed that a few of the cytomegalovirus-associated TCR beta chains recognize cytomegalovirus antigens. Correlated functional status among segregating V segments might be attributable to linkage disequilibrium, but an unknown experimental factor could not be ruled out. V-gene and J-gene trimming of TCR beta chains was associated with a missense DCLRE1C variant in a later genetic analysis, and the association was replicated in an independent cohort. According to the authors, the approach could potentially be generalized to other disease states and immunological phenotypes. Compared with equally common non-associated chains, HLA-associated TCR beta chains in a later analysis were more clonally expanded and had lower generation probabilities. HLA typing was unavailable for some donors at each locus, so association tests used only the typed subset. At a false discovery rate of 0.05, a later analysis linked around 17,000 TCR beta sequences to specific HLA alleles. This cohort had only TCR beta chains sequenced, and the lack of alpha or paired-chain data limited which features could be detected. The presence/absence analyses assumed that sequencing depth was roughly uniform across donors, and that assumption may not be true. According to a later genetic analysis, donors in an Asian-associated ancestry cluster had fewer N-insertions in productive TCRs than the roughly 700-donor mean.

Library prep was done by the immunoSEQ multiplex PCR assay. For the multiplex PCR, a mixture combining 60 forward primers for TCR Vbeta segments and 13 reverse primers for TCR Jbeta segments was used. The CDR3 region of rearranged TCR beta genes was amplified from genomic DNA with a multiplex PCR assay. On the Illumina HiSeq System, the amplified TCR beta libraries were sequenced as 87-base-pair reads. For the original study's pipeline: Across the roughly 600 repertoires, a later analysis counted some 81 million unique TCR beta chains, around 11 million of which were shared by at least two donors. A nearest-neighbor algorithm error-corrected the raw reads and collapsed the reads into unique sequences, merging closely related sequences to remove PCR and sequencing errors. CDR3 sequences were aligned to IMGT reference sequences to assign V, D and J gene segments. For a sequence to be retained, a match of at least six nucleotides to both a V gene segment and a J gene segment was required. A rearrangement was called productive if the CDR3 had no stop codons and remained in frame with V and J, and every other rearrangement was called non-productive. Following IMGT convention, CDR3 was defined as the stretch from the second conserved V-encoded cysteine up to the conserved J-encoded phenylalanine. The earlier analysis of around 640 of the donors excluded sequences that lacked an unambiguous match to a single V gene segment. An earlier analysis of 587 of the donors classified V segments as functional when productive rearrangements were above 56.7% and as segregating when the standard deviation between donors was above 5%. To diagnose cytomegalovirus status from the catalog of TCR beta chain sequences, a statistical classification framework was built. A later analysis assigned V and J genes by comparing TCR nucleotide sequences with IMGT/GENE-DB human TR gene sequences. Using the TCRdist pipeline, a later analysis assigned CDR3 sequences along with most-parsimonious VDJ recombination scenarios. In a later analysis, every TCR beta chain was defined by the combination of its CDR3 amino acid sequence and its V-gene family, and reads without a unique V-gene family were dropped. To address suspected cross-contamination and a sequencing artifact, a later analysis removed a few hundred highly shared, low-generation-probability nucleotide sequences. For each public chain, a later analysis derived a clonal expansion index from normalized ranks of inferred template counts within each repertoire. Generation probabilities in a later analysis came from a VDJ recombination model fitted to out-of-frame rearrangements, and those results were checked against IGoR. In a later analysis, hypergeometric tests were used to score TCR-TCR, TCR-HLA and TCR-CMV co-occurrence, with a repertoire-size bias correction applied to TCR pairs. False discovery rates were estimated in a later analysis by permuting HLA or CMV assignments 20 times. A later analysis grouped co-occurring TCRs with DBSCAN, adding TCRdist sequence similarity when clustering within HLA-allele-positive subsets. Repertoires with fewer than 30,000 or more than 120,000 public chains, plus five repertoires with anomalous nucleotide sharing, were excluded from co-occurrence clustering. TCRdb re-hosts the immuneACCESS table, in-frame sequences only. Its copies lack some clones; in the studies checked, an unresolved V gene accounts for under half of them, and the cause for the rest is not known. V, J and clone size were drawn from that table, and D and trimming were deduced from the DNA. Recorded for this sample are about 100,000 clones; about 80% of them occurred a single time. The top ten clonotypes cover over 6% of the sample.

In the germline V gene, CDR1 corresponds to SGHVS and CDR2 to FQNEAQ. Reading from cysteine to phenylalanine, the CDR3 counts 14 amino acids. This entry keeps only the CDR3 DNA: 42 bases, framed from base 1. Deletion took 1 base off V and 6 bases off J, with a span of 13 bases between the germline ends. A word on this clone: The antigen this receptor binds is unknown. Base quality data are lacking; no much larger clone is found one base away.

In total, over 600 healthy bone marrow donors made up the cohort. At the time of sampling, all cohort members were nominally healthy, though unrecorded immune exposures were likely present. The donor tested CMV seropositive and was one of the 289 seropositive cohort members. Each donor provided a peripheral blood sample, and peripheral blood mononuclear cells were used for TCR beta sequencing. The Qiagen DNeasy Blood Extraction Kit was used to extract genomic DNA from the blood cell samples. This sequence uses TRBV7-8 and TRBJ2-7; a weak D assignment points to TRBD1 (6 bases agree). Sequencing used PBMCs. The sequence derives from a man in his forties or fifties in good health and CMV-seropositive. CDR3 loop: CASSLEQGPSEQYF. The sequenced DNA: TGTGCCAGCAGCTTAGAACAGGGCCCCTCCGAGCAGTACTTC.